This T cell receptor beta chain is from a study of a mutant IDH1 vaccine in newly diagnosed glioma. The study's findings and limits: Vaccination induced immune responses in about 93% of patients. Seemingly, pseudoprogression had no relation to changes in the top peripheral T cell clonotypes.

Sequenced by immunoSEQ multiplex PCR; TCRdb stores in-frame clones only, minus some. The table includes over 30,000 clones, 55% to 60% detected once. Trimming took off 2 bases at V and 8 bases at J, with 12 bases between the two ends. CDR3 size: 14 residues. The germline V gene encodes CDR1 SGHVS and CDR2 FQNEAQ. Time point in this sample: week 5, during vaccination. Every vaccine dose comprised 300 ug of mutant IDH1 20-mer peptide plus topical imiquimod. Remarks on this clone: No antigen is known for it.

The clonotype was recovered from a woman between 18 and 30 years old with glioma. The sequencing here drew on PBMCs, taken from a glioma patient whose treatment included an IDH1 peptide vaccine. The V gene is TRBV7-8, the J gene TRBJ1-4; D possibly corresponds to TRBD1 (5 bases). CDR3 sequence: CASSLPGLGEKLFF. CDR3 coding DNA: TGTGCCAGCAGCTTACCAGGGCTTGGAGAAAAACTGTTTTTT.